The TCR beta chain under discussion was sequenced for a study of blood T cells in healthy people across ages. PCR was performed a second time for about 7 to 12 cycles using a sample-barcoded 5' primer and a J-beta primer mix. A template-switch adaptor with 12 random nucleotides tagged each cDNA molecule. TCRdb processed the 5' RACE reads anew with MiXCR; each CDR3 protein has one entry. The sample has roughly 1 million distinct CDR3 sequences; 20% to 25% are singletons. The individuals who served as donors were healthy Caucasians living in Russia, aged about 6 to 100. Per sample, a minimum of 6 million PBMCs were isolated. Germline CDR1 is SGHTS and CDR2 is YDEGEE. V shed 4 bases, J shed 2 bases, and the junction held 6 bases outside the gene matches. The CDR3 totals 15 residues. In addition, the sample was reused for a study of T cells of mothers and their children.

The clonotype originates from a girl aged 2 to 9 in good health. The sample was blood. V usage is TRBV5-8 and J usage is TRBJ2-5, with 9 bases identical to TRBD2. CDR3 sequence (DNA): TGTGCCAGCAGCAGCGGGAGGCAGATGCAAGAGACCCAGTACTTC. Protein: CASSSGRQMQETQYF. The full variable domain, with the rest looked up from reference TRBV5-8 and TRBJ2-5, is EAGVTQSPTHLIKTRGQQATLRCSPISGHTSVYWYQQALGLGLQFLLWYDEGEERNRGNFPPRFSGRQFPNYSSELNVNALELEDSALYLCASSSGRQMQETQYFGPGTRLLVL.